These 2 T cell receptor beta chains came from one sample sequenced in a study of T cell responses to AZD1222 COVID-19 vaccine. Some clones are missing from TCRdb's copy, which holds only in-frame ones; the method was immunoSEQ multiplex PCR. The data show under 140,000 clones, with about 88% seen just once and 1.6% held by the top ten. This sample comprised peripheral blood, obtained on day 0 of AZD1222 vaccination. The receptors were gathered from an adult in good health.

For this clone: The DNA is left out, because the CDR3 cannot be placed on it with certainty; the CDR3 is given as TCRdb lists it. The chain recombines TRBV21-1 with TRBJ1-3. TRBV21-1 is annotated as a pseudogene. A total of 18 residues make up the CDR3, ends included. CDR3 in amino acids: CASSKVRRGWGSGNTIYF.

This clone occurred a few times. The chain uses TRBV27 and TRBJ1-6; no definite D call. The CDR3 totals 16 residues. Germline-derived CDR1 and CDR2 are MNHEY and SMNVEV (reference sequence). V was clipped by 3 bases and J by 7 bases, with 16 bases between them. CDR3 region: CASSFRTAVENSPLHF. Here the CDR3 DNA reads TGTGCCAGCAGTTTTAGGACGGCAGTTGAAAATTCACCCCTCCACTTT.